This TCR beta chain was captured by sequencing in a study of Ad26.COV2.S vaccination and SARS-CoV-2 variants. Study context: Into the muscle, Ad26.COV2.S was dosed once or twice, 56 days apart.

CDR3 length: 14 residues. V gave up 2 bases and J gave up 5 bases, with 13 bases separating them. Germline loops: CDR1 SGHDT, CDR2 YYEEEE. As for this clone: Its antigen is as yet unknown.

Study-level points and caveats: Breadth of non-spike TCRs did not differ between vaccinees and placebo recipients. Spike-specific TCR breadth was greater after Ad26.COV2.S than placebo.

The treatment was: some 19 received Ad26.COV2.S at low or high dose, single or two shots; several received placebo; per-sample allocation not given. Sampling took place 63 days after the first vaccine or placebo injection. The repertoire was sequenced with immunoSEQ multiplex PCR; TCRdb's copy has only in-frame clones and lacks some. The profile shows about 400,000 clones, roughly 90% of them singletons. The chain has TRBV5-6 and TRBJ1-1; D remains ambiguous. The sample in question was peripheral blood, obtained in a trial of Ad26.COV2.S vaccine versus placebo. This sequence was found in a person aged 18-65 years who received the Ad26.COV2.S COVID-19 vaccine or a placebo. CDR3 nucleotides: TGTGCCAGCAGCTTCCAAGCGGAGGGAACTGAAGCTTTCTTT. Encoded protein: CASSFQAEGTEAFF.